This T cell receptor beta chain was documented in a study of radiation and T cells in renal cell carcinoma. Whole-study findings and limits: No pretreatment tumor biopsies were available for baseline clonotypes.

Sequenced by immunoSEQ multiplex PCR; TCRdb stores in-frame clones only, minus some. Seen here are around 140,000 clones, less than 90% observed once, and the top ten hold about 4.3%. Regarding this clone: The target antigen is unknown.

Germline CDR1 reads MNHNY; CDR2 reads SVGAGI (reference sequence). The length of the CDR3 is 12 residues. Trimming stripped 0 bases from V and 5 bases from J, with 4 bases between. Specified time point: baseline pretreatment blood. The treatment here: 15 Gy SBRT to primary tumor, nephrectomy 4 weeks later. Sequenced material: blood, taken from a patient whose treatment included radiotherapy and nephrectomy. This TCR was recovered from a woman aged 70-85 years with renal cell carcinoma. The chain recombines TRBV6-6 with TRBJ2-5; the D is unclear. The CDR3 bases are TGTGCCAGCAGTTACTCTGGGGAGACCCAGTACTTC. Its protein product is CASSYSGETQYF.